Following are 2 T cell receptor beta chains from one sample sequenced in a study of radiation and T cells in renal cell carcinoma. Time point denoted: blood 2 weeks post-SBRT. The treatment is: 15 Gy SBRT to primary tumor, nephrectomy 4 weeks later. Data came from immunoSEQ multiplex PCR; TCRdb stores just in-frame clones and leaves some out. Of tens of thousands of clones listed, around 85% are singletons. The sample in question was blood, obtained from a patient whose treatment included radiotherapy and nephrectomy. The receptors were gathered from a woman aged 45-60 years with renal cell carcinoma.

This sequence joins TRBV6-6 and TRBJ2-5; 13 bases fit TRBD2. The V gene's germline CDR1 is MNHNY and CDR2 SVGAGI (reference sequence). The CDR3 runs to 16 residues. V shed 2 bases and J 4 bases; nucleotides not matched to a gene: 4. The CDR3 DNA follows: TGTGCCAGCAGTTACAGCAGACTAGCGGGGGGAGAGACCCAGTACTTC. Its protein is CASSYSRLAGGETQYF.

This chain links TRBV4-1 with TRBJ2-1; 8 positions agree with TRBD1. V lost 5 bases to trimming and J lost 8 bases; unmatched junction nucleotides: 11. Germline V CDR1 and CDR2: MGHRA, YSYEKL. The CDR3 covers 15 residues. In DNA, the CDR3 is TGCGCCAGCAGCGTAACGAGGACAGGGATCGATGAGCAGTTCTTC. Protein: CASSVTRTGIDEQFF.